This T cell receptor (beta chain) appears in the sequencing data of a study of blood T cells in healthy people across ages. A few counts support this clonotype. Its cognate antigen is unknown. A sample-barcoded 5' primer and a J-beta primer mix were used in a second PCR of roughly 7 to 11 cycles. TCRdb processed the 5' RACE reads anew with MiXCR; each CDR3 protein has one entry. The top ten hold less than 0.75% of the sample, which has under 1,100,000 distinct CDR3 sequences, about 23% seen once. The ends were cut back, 0 bases at V and 5 bases at J, with 8 bases in the middle. CDR1 is MNHEY, CDR2 SMNVEV, per germline (reference sequence). CDR3 length equals 14 residues. General study results and limits: A conclusive naive versus antigen-experienced comparison was prevented by the unsorted PBMCs.

The same sample was also studied in work on T cells of mothers and their children. This second study says: The second PCR's M1S primer added sample barcodes and 2-4 random nucleotides.

Sequences were obtained from blood. This receptor was identified in a girl aged 2 to 10 in good health. The chain employs TRBV27 and TRBJ1-5; D gene unclear. CDR3 sequence: CASSLSRGYQPQHF. The CDR3 nucleotides read TGTGCCAGCAGTTTATCCCGCGGATATCAGCCCCAGCATTTT.